The 2 T cell receptor beta chains listed next were all sequenced from one sample in a study of response to subunit inactivated influenza vaccine (dated by TCRdb to 2017 to 2018). To prepare the library, RT-PCR was applied. The instrument given in TCRdb is Illumina HiSeq 2500. TCRdb reprocessed the public reads (quality trimming at Q25 with fastp, clone calling with MiXCR) and kept in-frame beta chains. CDR3 protein duplicates are merged, each entry listing the most common genes and DNA. This sample has hundreds of thousands of distinct CDR3 sequences in its table, and about 20% of those were observed once. The ten largest clonotypes hold over 9% of the sample. This specimen was PBMCs from blood, taken about 20 months after vaccination. These receptors were collected from a man aged 45-69 years who received an inactivated influenza vaccine. Donor details come from another sample of the same person, matched by shared clones.

The table lists this clonotype with many counts. V gene TRBV2 combines with J gene TRBJ1-6; D not certain. Per the germline V gene, CDR1 is SNHLY and CDR2 is FYNNEI. V dropped 2 bases and J dropped 7 bases, with 6 bases sitting between them. The CDR3 totals 13 residues. CDR3 DNA sequence: TGTGCCAGCAGTGAACAGGCGAATTCACCCCTCCACTTT. This gives the protein CASSEQANSPLHF.

This clonotype was seen only a few times. J is TRBJ1-2 and V is TRBV5-5; TRBD1 matches 9 bases. Germline V gene lookup returns CDR1 SGHKS and CDR2 YYEKEE (reference sequence). The length of the CDR3 is 14 residues. Trimming at V came to 2 bases and at J to 6 bases, leaving 5 bases not matched to a gene. DNA of the CDR3: TGTGCCAGCAGCTTAGGGGGGACAGGGAATGGCTACACCTTC. Translation: CASSLGGTGNGYTF.